The rows below give T cell receptor beta chains drawn from one sample of a study of T cells in localized non-small cell lung cancer. Repertoires were generated with immunoSEQ multiplex PCR, while TCRdb's copy carries only in-frame clones and drops some. Of about 24,000 clones listed, 80% to 95% are singletons. This specimen consisted of peripheral blood, obtained before any cancer treatment. Receptors originate from a woman aged 35 to 69 with stage I lung adenocarcinoma. Each CDR3 is given with its conserved first and last residue. Each record gives: clone size, D gene, J gene, V gene, CDR3 DNA, CDR3 protein. D genes are given only for firm matches. Some rows have no size entry. The others give once, few or many, or a class for an expanded clone.

NA	NA	TRBJ2-7	TRBV5-6	TGTGCCAGCAGCTTGGTACGGGAGCGGTACGAGCAGTACTTC	CASSLVRERYEQYF
NA	TRBD2	TRBJ2-5	TRBV5-1	TGCGCCAGCGGGCCTCGCGGGAGATCTGAGACCCAGTACTTC	CASGPRGRSETQYF
NA	NA	TRBJ2-2	TRBV5-5	TGTGCCAGCAGCCGACAGGCTGCGAACACCGGGGAGCTGTTTTTT	CASSRQAANTGELFF
NA	TRBD1	TRBJ1-5	TRBV5-4	TGTGCCAGCAGTTCGGGGGGTAGGGGGCGAAATCAGCCCCAGCATTTT	CASSSGGRGRNQPQHF
NA	NA	TRBJ2-7	TRBV21-1	TGTGCCAGCAGCAAAGCGGGACTAGCGCTACCCGTGCCGTACTTC	CASSKAGLALPVPYF
NA	NA	TRBJ2-6	TRBV5-4	TGTGCCAGCAGCTTGGGCGTAACTGGGGCCAACGTCCTGACTTTC	CASSLGVTGANVLTF
NA	NA	TRBJ2-3	TRBV19	TGTGCCAGTAGTATAATTCTCGCGGCGGTGACGACAGATACGCAGTATTTT	CASSIILAAVTTDTQYF
NA	NA	TRBJ2-3	TRBV2	TGTGCCAGCAGGGGGGTAGGGACAGATACGCAGTATTTT	CASRGVGTDTQYF
NA	NA	TRBJ1-5	TRBV28	TGTGCCAGCAGTCCTAGGGCAGGTTATAGCAATCAGCCCCAGCATTTT	CASSPRAGYSNQPQHF
NA	NA	TRBJ2-6	TRBV11-2	TGTGCCAGCAGCTTAGACCCCAGCTCTGGGGCCAACGTCCTGACTTTC	CASSLDPSSGANVLTF
NA	NA	TRBJ1-2	TRBV4-1	TGCGCCAGCAGCCAAGGATTCGGCTACACCTTC	CASSQGFGYTF
NA	NA	TRBJ1-4	TRBV7-9	TGTGCCAGCAGCTTCGGGGGGCAGGGTGAAAAACTGTTTTTT	CASSFGGQGEKLFF
few	NA	TRBJ1-2	TRBV7-9	TGTGCCAGCAGCTTAGGGCTAAATGATGGCTACACCTTC	CASSLGLNDGYTF
NA	TRBD1	TRBJ1-5	TRBV18	TGTGCCAGCTCACGTACAGGGGGCAATCAGCCCCAGCATTTT	CASSRTGGNQPQHF
NA	TRBD2	TRBJ2-7	TRBV7-9	TGTGCCAGCAGCCGGGGACTAGCGGAGGACTCGTACTTC	CASSRGLAEDSYF
NA	TRBD2	TRBJ2-7	TRBV5-1	TGCGCCAGCAGGTGGGGACTAGCTACCTACGAGCAGTACTTC	CASRWGLATYEQYF
NA	NA	TRBJ2-4	TRBV6-1	TGTGCCACCACGGGGCCAGCCAAAAACATTCAGTACTTC	CATTGPAKNIQYF
few	NA	TRBJ1-1	TRBV7-9	TGTGCCAGCAGCTTGGGCGCGACTGAAGCTTTCTTT	CASSLGATEAFF
NA	NA	TRBJ2-1	TRBV6-5	TGTGCCAGCAGTTACTTGGGAAATGAGCAGTTCTTC	CASSYLGNEQFF
NA	NA	TRBJ1-5	TRBV7-2	TGTGCCAGCAGCTTAGTAAGTAGTCAGCCCCAGCATTTT	CASSLVSSQPQHF
NA	NA	TRBJ2-2	TRBV29-1	TGCAGCGTTCGTAGCGGAGGACGCACCGGGGAGCTGTTTTTT	CSVRSGGRTGELFF
NA	TRBD1	TRBJ2-7	TRBV5-5	TGTGCCAGCAGCCTGGGACAGGGTAAGGACGAGCAGTACTTC	CASSLGQGKDEQYF
NA	NA	TRBJ2-7	TRBV2	TGTGCCAGCAGTGCGGAGGGATACAGTGAGCAGTACTTC	CASSAEGYSEQYF
once	NA	TRBJ1-4	TRBV15	TGTGCCACCAGTGTTGGGCAGTTGAATGAAAAACTGTTTTTT	CATSVGQLNEKLFF
once	TRBD2	TRBJ2-1	TRBV15	TGTGCCACCAGCATTAATCGGGGGGACTACAATGAGCAGTTCTTC	CATSINRGDYNEQFF
NA	TRBD1	TRBJ1-3	TRBV6-5	TGTGCCAGCAGTTACCGGGACAGGGGAAACACCATATATTTT	CASSYRDRGNTIYF
NA	NA	TRBJ1-1	TRBV28	TGTGCCAGCACCCCGACAGCGAGCACTGAAGCTTTCTTT	CASTPTASTEAFF
NA	NA	TRBJ2-7	TRBV6-1	TGTGCCAGCAGGGTGGGACAAGGCGAGCAGTACTTC	CASRVGQGEQYF
NA	TRBD1	TRBJ2-7	TRBV11-2	TGTGCCAGCAGCTTGACAGGGGGCCCCAACGAGCAGTACTTC	CASSLTGGPNEQYF
NA	NA	TRBJ2-7	TRBV28	TGTGCCAGCAGCCCTGGTTACGAGCAGTACTTC	CASSPGYEQYF
NA	NA	TRBJ1-2	TRBV19	TGTGCCAGTAGTTTGGACACCGGCTACACCTTC	CASSLDTGYTF
once	NA	TRBJ2-3	TRBV19	TGTGCCAGTAGAGTAGCGGTGGCCACAGATACGCAGTATTTT	CASRVAVATDTQYF
NA	NA	TRBJ2-3	TRBV9	TGTGCCAGCAGCGTAGCCTTCCCAGATACGCAGTATTTT	CASSVAFPDTQYF
NA	NA	TRBJ2-7	TRBV28	TGTGCCAGCAGTTTGAACAGGGCTGGGCGTGAGCAGTACTTC	CASSLNRAGREQYF
NA	NA	TRBJ2-7	TRBV9	TGTGCCAGCAGCGTAGGGGCAGGGCTGGAAGGCCACGAGCAGTACTTC	CASSVGAGLEGHEQYF
NA	NA	TRBJ2-7	TRBV2	TGTGCCAGCAGTGAGAGCTACCCACGGAGCTACGAGCAGTACTTC	CASSESYPRSYEQYF
NA	NA	TRBJ2-7	TRBV21-1	TGTGCCAGCAGCGCAAATATTGGTTCCTGCAGAAAGATCTACCGTCTACGGGACGAGCAGTACTTC	CASSANIGSCRKIYRLRDEQYF
NA	NA	TRBJ2-7	TRBV5-4	TGTGCCAGCAGCTCCGCACAGGGGGGGGCCTACGAGCAGTACTTC	CASSSAQGGAYEQYF
NA	NA	TRBJ1-3	TRBV19	TGTGCCAGTAGTATGTTGGACGCCGGCTCTGGAAACACCATATATTTT	CASSMLDAGSGNTIYF
NA	NA	TRBJ1-5	TRBV28	TGTGCCAGCAGTTTATCCCTTAGGTCGGGCAATCAGCCCCAGCATTTT	CASSLSLRSGNQPQHF
NA	NA	TRBJ2-3	TRBV5-6	TGTGCCAGCTCCCCAACTACGTCCTTGGGTGATACGCAGTATTTT	CASSPTTSLGDTQYF
NA	TRBD2	TRBJ2-1	TRBV7-3	TGTGCCAGCAGCTTAGAACTCGGGTCTAGCGGGAGATTTGGGAATGAGCAGTTCTTC	CASSLELGSSGRFGNEQFF
NA	NA	TRBJ2-3	TRBV6-4	TGTGCCAGCAGCATGAGGCACACAGATACGCAGTATTTT	CASSMRHTDTQYF
NA	TRBD2	TRBJ2-2	TRBV2	TGTGCCAGCAGGGGACTAGCGGGAGGTTCTGGGGAGCTGTTTTTT	CASRGLAGGSGELFF
NA	TRBD2	TRBJ2-1	TRBV7-9	TGTGCCAGCAGCCCTAGCGGACTAAGGAGCTCCTACAATGAGCAGTTCTTC	CASSPSGLRSSYNEQFF
NA	NA	TRBJ1-5	TRBV5-1	TGCGCCAGCAGCTTCGGCGACAATCAGCCCCAGCATTTT	CASSFGDNQPQHF
NA	NA	TRBJ2-7	TRBV10-3	TGTGCCATCAGTGAGCCCACAGCGCCAACCCCCTACGAGCAGTACTTC	CAISEPTAPTPYEQYF
once	NA	TRBJ2-1	TRBV19	TGTGCCAGTAGTATAGCAGCAACAGGGTACTACAATGAGCAGTTCTTC	CASSIAATGYYNEQFF
NA	NA	TRBJ2-7	TRBV28	TGTGCCAGCAGTTTTCCGCAGGTTACCTACGAGCAGTACTTC	CASSFPQVTYEQYF
NA	NA	TRBJ2-5	TRBV5-6	TGTGCCAGCAGCTTGGAGATCCAAGAGACCCAGTACTTC	CASSLEIQETQYF